The present T cell receptor beta chain was sequenced within a study of beta chain features in type 1 diabetes. The authors reverse transcribed all of the isolated RNA, so sequencing captured expressed TCRB transcripts. TCRdb's table, derived via immunoSEQ multiplex PCR, lists solely in-frame clones and lacks some. Here the sample spans 300,000 to 400,000 clones, less than 10% being singletons. This clone was observed a few times. Its antigen remains unknown. Germline V lookup: CDR1 MDHEN, CDR2 SYDVKM. V lost 1 base to trimming and J lost 13 bases; unmatched junction nucleotides: 9. The CDR3 sequence is 13 residues long. Study-level findings and limits: Fewer junction insertions and more nucleotide deletions appeared in type 1 diabetes patients.

The TCR comes from a woman in her late teens or twenties in good health. The chain uses TRBV28 and TRBJ1-2, with 7 bases matching TRBD1. Sequencing was carried out using central memory CD4+ T cells from blood. The CDR3 nucleotides are TGTGCCAGCAGTTTATCTTGGCAGGGGGGTATCACCTTC. This codes for CASSLSWQGGITF.